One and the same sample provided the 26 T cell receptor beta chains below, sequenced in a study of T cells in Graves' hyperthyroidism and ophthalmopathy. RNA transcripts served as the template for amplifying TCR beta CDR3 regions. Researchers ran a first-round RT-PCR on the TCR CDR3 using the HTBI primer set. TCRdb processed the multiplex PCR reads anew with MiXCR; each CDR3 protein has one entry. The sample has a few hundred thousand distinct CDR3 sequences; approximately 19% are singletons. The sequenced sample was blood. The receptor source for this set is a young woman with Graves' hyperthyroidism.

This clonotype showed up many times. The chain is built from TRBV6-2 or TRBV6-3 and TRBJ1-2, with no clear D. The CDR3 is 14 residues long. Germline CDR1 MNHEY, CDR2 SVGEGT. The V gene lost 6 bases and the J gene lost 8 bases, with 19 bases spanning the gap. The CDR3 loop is CASREQLSLRGYTF. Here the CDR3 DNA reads TGTGCCAGCAGAGAACAGTTGTCCCTACGGGGCTACACCTTC.

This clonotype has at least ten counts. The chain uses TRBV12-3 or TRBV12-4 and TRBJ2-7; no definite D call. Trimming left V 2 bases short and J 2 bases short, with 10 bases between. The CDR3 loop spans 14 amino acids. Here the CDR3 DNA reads TGTGCCAGCAGTTTATTACGCCTGACCTACGAGCAGTACTTC. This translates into CASSLLRLTYEQYF.

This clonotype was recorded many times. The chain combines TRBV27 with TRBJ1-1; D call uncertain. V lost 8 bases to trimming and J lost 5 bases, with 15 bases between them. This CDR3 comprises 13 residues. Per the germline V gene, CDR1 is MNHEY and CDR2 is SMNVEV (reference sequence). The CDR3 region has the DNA TGTGCCAGCGGACCCCAGATAGAAACTGAAGCTTTCTTT. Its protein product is CASGPQIETEAFF.

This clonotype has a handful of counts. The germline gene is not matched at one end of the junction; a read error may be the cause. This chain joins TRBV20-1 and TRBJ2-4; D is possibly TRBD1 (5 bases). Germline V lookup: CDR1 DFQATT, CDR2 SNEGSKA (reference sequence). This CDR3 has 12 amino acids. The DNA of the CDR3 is TGCAGTGCTATCGACAGTTCAAACATTAAGTACTTC. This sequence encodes CSAIDSSNIKYF.

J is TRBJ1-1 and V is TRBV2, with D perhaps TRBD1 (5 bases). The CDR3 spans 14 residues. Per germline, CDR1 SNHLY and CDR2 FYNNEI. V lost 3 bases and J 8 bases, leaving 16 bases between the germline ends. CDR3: CASSDNQGLTEAFF. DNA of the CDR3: TGTGCCAGCAGTGATAATCAGGGATTAACGGAAGCTTTCTTT.

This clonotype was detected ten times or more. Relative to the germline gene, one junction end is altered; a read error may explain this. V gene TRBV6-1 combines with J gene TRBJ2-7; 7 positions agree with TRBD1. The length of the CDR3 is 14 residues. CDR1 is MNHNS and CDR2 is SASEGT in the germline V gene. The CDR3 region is CASNELGQQYEQYF. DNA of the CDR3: TGTGCCAGCAATGAATTGGGACAGCAGTACGAGCAGTACTTC.

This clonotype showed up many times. The CDR3: CASSGGQNYEQYF. The CDR3 DNA reads TGTGCCAGCAGTGGGGGACAGAACTACGAGCAGTACTTC. This chain connects TRBV12-3 or TRBV12-4 to TRBJ2-7; 7 bases align to TRBD1. CDR3 size: 13 residues. The trim removed 5 bases at V and 3 bases at J, leaving 4 bases unmatched.

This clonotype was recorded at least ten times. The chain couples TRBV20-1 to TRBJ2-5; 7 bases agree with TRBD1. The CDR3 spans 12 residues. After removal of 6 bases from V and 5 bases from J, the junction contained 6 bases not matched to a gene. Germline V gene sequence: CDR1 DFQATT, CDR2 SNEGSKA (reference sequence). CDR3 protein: CSASTGRETQYF. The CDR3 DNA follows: TGCAGTGCCTCGACAGGGCGGGAGACCCAGTACTTC.

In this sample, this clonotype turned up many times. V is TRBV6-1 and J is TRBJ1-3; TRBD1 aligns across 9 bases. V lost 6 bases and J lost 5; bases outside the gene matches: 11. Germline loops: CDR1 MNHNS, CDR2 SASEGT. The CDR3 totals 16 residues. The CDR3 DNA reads TGTGCCAGCAGATTTCCCCGGGACAGGGAGAGAAACACCATATATTTT. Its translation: CASRFPRDRERNTIYF.

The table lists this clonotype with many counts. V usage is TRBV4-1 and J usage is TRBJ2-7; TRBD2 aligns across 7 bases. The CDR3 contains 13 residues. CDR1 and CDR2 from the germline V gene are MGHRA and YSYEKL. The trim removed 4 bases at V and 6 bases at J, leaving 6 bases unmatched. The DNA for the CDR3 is TGCGCCAGCAGCCGAGCGGGGCGCAGCGAGCAGTACTTC. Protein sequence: CASSRAGRSEQYF.

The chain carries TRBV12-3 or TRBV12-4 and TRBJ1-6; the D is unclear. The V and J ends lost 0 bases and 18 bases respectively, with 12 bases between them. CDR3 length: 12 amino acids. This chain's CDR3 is CASSLARQVPHF. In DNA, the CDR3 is TGTGCCAGCAGTTTAGCCCGTCAGGTCCCCCACTTT.

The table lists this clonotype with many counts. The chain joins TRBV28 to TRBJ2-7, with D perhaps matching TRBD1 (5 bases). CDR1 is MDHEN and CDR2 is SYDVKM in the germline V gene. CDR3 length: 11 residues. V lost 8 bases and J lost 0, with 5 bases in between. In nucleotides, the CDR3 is TGTGCCAGCGGGGCCTCCTACGAGCAGTACTTC. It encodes CASGASYEQYF. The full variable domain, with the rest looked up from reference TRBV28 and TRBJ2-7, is DVKVTQSSRYLVKRTGEKVFLECVQDMDHENMFWYRQDPGLGLRLIYFSYDVKMKEKGDIPEGYSVSREKKERFSLILESASTNQTSMYLCASGASYEQYFGPGTRLTVT.

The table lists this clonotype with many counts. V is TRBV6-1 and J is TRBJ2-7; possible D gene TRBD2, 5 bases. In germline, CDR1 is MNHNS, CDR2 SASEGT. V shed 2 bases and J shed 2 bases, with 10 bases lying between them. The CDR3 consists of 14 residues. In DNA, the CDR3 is TGTGCCAGCAGTGAACCGGGGATTCCCTACGAGCAGTACTTC. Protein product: CASSEPGIPYEQYF.

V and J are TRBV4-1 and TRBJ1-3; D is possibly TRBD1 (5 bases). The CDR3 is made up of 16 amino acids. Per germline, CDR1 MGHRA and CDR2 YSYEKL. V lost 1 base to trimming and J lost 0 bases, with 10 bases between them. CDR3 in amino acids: CASSQAPGSSGNTIYF. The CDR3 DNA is TGCGCCAGCAGCCAAGCCCCAGGGTCCTCTGGAAACACCATATATTTT.

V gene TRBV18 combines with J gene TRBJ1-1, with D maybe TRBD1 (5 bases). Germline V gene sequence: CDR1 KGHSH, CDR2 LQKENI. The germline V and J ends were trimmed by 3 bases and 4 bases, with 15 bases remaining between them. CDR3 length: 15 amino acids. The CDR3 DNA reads TGTGCCAGCTCACCGGGGAAAGGGGATCTCACTGAAGCTTTCTTT. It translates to CASSPGKGDLTEAFF.

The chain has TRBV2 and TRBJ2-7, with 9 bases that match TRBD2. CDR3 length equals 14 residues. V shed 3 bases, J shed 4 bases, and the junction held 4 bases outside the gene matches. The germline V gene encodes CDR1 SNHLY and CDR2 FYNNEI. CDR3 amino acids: CASSEASGTYEQYF. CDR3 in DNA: TGTGCCAGCAGTGAGGCTAGCGGGACGTACGAGCAGTACTTC.

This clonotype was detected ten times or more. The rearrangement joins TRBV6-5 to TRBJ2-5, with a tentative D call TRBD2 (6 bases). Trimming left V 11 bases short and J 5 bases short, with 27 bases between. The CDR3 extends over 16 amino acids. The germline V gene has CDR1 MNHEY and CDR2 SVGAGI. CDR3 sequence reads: CACKAPETRGGETQYF. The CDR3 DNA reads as TGTGCCTGCAAAGCCCCAGAGACTAGAGGTGGGGAGACCCAGTACTTC.

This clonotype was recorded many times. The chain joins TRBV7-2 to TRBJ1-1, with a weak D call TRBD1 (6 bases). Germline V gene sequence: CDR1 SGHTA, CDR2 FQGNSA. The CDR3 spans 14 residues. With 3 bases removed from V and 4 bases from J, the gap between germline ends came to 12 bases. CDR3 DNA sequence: TGTGCCAGCAGCTTCCCAGGGGTTTCCACTGAAGCTTTCTTT. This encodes CASSFPGVSTEAFF. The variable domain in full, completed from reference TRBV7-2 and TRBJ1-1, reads GAGVSQSPSNKVTEKGKDVELRCDPISGHTALYWYRQSLGQGLEFLIYFQGNSAPDKSGLPSDRFSAERTGGSVSTLTIQRTQQEDSAVYLCASSFPGVSTEAFFGQGTRLTVV.

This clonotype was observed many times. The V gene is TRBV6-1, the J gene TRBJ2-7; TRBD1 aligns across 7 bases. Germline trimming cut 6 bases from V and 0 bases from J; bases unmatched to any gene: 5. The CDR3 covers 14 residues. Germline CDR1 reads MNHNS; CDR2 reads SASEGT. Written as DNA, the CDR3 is TGTGCCAGCAGCTTGGACAGGAGCTCCTACGAGCAGTACTTC. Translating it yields CASSLDRSSYEQYF.

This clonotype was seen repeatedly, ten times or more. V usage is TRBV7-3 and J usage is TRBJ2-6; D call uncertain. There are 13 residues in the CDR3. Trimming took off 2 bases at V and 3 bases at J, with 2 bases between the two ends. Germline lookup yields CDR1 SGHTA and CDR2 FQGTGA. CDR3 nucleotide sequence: TGTGCCAGCAGCTTAGGTGGGGCCAACGTCCTGACTTTC. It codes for CASSLGGANVLTF.

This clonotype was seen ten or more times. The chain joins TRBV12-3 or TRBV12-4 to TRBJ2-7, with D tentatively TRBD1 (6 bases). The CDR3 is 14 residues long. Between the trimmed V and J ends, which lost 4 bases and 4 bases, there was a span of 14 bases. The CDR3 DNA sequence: TGTGCCAGCAGTTCCAATGCACAGGGTTACGAGCAGTACTTC. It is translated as CASSSNAQGYEQYF.

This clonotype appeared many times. The CDR3 protein is CASSQGRGDQPQHF. Here the CDR3 DNA reads TGTGCCAGCAGCCAGGGGAGAGGCGATCAGCCCCAGCATTTT. The chain links TRBV3-1 to TRBJ1-5; the D is unclear. CDR3 length: 14 amino acids. V was shortened by 3 bases and J by 5 bases, with 11 bases between the two germline ends. CDR1 is LGHDT and CDR2 is YNNKEL in the germline V gene (reference sequence).

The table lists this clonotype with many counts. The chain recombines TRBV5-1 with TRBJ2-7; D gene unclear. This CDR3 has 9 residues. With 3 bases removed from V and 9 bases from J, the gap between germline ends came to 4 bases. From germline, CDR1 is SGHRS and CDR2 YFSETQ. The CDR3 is CASSWMQYF. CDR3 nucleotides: TGCGCCAGCAGCTGGATGCAGTACTTC.

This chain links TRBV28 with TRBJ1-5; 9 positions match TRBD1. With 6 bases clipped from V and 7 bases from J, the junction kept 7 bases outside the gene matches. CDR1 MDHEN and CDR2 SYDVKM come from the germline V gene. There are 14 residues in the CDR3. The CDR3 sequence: CASRQGAFGQPQHF. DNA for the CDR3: TGTGCCAGCAGACAGGGGGCTTTTGGGCAGCCCCAGCATTTT.

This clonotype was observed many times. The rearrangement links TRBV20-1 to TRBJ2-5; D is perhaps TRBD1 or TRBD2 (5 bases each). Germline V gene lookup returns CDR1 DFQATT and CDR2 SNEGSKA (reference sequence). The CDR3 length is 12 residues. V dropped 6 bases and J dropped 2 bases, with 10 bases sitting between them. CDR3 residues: CSAWGFQETQYF. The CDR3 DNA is TGCAGTGCGTGGGGGTTTCAAGAGACCCAGTACTTC.

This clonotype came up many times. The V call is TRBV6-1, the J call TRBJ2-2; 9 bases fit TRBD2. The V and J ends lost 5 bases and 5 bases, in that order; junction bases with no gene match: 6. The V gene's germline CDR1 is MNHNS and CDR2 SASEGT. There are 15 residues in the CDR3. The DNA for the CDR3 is TGTGCCAGCAGTCTTAGCGGGGGAAGGACCGGGGAGCTGTTTTTT. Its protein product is CASSLSGGRTGELFF.